This T cell receptor beta chain stems from a study of Tregs in tolerant kidney transplant recipients. Findings and limits, study-wide: Few patients were studied, so findings need validation in larger groups. Tregs expanded with activated donor B cells seemed most donor-specific.

Assay used: immunoSEQ multiplex PCR; TCRdb lists only in-frame clones, some missing. This table has about 240,000 clones, about four fifths appearing once. V lost 6 bases and J lost 2, with 17 bases in between. The CDR3 contains 15 residues. The germline CDR1 and CDR2 sequences are MNHEY and SMNVEV (reference sequence). About this clone: The antigen remains unidentified.

The source is a human donor in good health. The genes are TRBV27 and TRBJ2-7, with D tentatively TRBD2 (7 bases). Sequencing was carried out using CD4+ T cells from blood. The CDR3 DNA reads as TGTGCCAGCAGGAGGGGGGGCCGGGCGGCCTACGAGCAGTACTTC. This sequence encodes CASRRGGRAAYEQYF.